This TCR beta chain came from a study of T-cell reconstitution after alpha-beta-depleted transplantation in children. This clonotype was counted at least ten times. Its target is unknown. A library of TCRbeta sequences, prepared with unique molecular identifiers, was generated. TCRdb itself ran the PCR reads through MiXCR, one entry per CDR3 protein. This table holds several thousand distinct CDR3 sequences, roughly an eighth found once. Study findings and constraints: T-cell counts and diversity were attributed mostly to newly produced T cells one year after transplant. Some patients' high day-60 TCRbeta diversity was attributed to recipient cells surviving conditioning.

The clonotype was recovered from a patient between 2 and 9 years old who had a stem cell transplant for inherited bone marrow failure, so the T cells may come from the graft donor. This sample comprised PBMCs, mostly from graft donor cells, obtained 60 days after TCRalphabeta/CD19-depleted stem cell transplant.

This chain's CDR3 is CASGDRPDSPLHF. CDR3 in DNA: TGCGCCAGCGGGGACAGGCCTGATTCACCCCTCCACTTT. The genes are TRBV5-1 and TRBJ1-6; 8 bases are a match to TRBD1. The CDR3 runs 13 residues. The V segment lost 7 bases and the J segment 8 bases; nucleotides outside the gene matches: 5. The V gene's germline CDR1 is SGHRS and CDR2 YFSETQ. Drawing the rest from reference TRBV5-1 and TRBJ1-6, the complete variable domain is KAGVTQTPRYLIKTRGQQVTLSCSPISGHRSVSWYQQTPGQGLQFLFEYFSETQRNKGNFPGRFSGRQFSNSRSEMNVSTLELGDSALYLCASGDRPDSPLHFGNGTRLTVT.